What follows are 13 T cell receptor beta chains derived from one specimen sequenced in a study of blood T cells in healthy people across ages. Combining a sample-barcoded 5' primer with a J-beta primer mix, a second PCR ran for about 6 to 11 cycles. MiXCR, applied by TCRdb to the 5' RACE reads, yields one record per CDR3 protein. The sample shows 650,000 to 1,000,000 distinct CDR3 sequences, under 40% of them seen only once. Input material: blood. The receptor source for this set is a man younger than 35 in good health.

The CDR3 region is CASKDRAYNEQYF. The CDR3 DNA reads as TGTGCCAGTAAGGATCGGGCCTACAATGAGCAGTACTTC. The gene calls are TRBV19 and TRBJ2-1; D uncertain. The tail of the sequence fits TRBJ2-7 better, so the J call may be wrong. CDR1 is LNHDA, CDR2 SQIVND, per germline (reference sequence). The CDR3 has 13 amino acids.

A word on this clonotype: Mismatch with germline at one junction end may stem from a read error. The chain uses TRBV12-3 or TRBV12-4 and TRBJ1-4; no reliable D call. The CDR3 runs 12 residues. The CDR3 loop reads CTSRGKGEKLFF. CDR3 nucleotides: TGTACCAGCAGAGGGAAGGGTGAAAAACTGTTTTTT.

A word on this clonotype: One junction end disagrees with the germline gene, perhaps due to a read error. The chain links TRBV5-1 to TRBJ2-1; D gene ambiguous. The DNA end favors TRBJ2-7, so the J call may be wrong. Germline lookup yields CDR1 SGHRS and CDR2 YFSETQ. The CDR3 covers 15 residues. The CDR3 sequence is CASSLARSSYNEQYF. The CDR3 bases are TGCGCTAGCAGCTTGGCCAGGAGCTCCTACAATGAGCAGTACTTC.

The chain combines TRBV5-6 with TRBJ1-2; maybe TRBD1 (5 bases). The CDR3 contains 14 residues. Germline-derived CDR1 and CDR2 are SGHDT and YYEEEE. V shed 0 bases and J shed 3 bases, with 9 bases lying between them. As DNA, the CDR3 is TGTGCCAGCAGCTTGGCCTGGGGGGACTATGGCTACACCTTC. This sequence encodes CASSLAWGDYGYTF.

This clonotype was counted only a few times. The V call is TRBV6-5, the J call TRBJ2-1, with 9 positions matching TRBD2. Germline V lookup: CDR1 MNHEY, CDR2 SVGAGI. This CDR3 has 15 amino acids. V lost 2 bases to trimming and J lost 7 bases; unmatched junction nucleotides: 6. The DNA of the CDR3 is TGTGCCAGCAGTTACCCTGGCGGGGGGGCTAATGAGCAGTTCTTC. This encodes CASSYPGGGANEQFF.

This chain's CDR3 is CSARIGDGAIQFF. Written as DNA, the CDR3 is TGCAGTGCAAGAATTGGGGACGGGGCCATACAGTTCTTC. The V and J genes are TRBV20-1 and TRBJ2-1, with D possibly called TRBD1 or TRBD2 (5 bases each). Germline V gene lookup returns CDR1 DFQATT and CDR2 SNEGSKA (reference sequence). Trimming removed 6 bases at V and 13 bases at J, with 22 bases between. The CDR3 loop spans 13 amino acids.

The chain has TRBV10-3 and TRBJ1-2, with D unclear. Per the germline V gene, CDR1 is ENHRY and CDR2 is SYGVKD. The CDR3 spans 12 residues. Trimming left V 10 bases short and J 2 bases short, with 11 bases between. The CDR3 DNA reads TGTGCCACCTATGAAGGGAACTATGGCTACACCTTC. It translates to CATYEGNYGYTF.

The chain employs TRBV4-3 and TRBJ2-7, with D perhaps matching TRBD2 (7 bases). The CDR3 consists of 15 residues. Germline V CDR1 and CDR2: LGHNA, YSLEER. The germline V and J ends were trimmed by 4 bases and 0 bases, with 13 bases remaining between them. The CDR3 spells CASSPGGGGSYEQYF. The CDR3 DNA is TGCGCCAGCAGCCCCGGGGGAGGGGGCTCCTACGAGCAGTACTTC.

This clonotype was picked up many times. The chain recombines TRBV20-1 with TRBJ1-4; D is ambiguous. V shed 2 bases and J shed 3 bases, with 7 bases lying between them. Germline V gives CDR1 DFQATT, CDR2 SNEGSKA (reference sequence). This CDR3 has 13 residues. Here the CDR3 DNA reads TGCAGTGCTAGAAGGGTCTCTAATGAAAAACTGTTTTTT. Translating it yields CSARRVSNEKLFF.

The chain combines TRBV27 with TRBJ2-2; 10 bases are shared with TRBD1. Germline V gene lookup returns CDR1 MNHEY and CDR2 SMNVEV (reference sequence). V lost 4 bases, J lost 6 bases, and 2 bases stayed unmatched. The CDR3 loop spans 14 amino acids. Here the CDR3 reads CASSSTGGSGELFF. The CDR3 DNA is TGTGCCAGCAGTTCGACAGGGGGCTCCGGGGAGCTGTTTTTT.

CDR3: CASSGGGEINQPQHF. The CDR3 nucleotides are TGTGCCAGCAGCGGAGGGGGCGAAATCAATCAGCCCCAGCATTTT. The V call is TRBV7-2, the J call TRBJ1-5; 7 bases fit TRBD1. CDR1 is SGHTA and CDR2 is FQGNSA in the germline V gene. Trimming cost V 5 bases and J 3 bases; bases outside gene matches: 7. The CDR3 sequence is 15 residues long.

V and J are TRBV10-3 and TRBJ1-5, with 8 bases lining up with TRBD1. In germline, CDR1 is ENHRY, CDR2 SYGVKD. The CDR3 spans 14 residues. The trim removed 10 bases at V and 2 bases at J, leaving 7 bases unmatched. CDR3 nucleotides: TGTGCCACCTCGACAGGGGACGGCAATCAGCCCCAGCATTTT. Translating gives CATSTGDGNQPQHF.

Ten or more counts support this clonotype. For the CDR3, the DNA is TGCAGTGCTAGAGGCTCCTTGGGCAACGAGCAGTACTTC. Translating it yields CSARGSLGNEQYF. The chain joins TRBV20-1 to TRBJ2-7, with unresolved D. CDR1 and CDR2 from the germline V gene are DFQATT and SNEGSKA (reference sequence). With 1 base removed from V and 5 bases from J, the gap between germline ends came to 12 bases. CDR3 size: 13 residues.